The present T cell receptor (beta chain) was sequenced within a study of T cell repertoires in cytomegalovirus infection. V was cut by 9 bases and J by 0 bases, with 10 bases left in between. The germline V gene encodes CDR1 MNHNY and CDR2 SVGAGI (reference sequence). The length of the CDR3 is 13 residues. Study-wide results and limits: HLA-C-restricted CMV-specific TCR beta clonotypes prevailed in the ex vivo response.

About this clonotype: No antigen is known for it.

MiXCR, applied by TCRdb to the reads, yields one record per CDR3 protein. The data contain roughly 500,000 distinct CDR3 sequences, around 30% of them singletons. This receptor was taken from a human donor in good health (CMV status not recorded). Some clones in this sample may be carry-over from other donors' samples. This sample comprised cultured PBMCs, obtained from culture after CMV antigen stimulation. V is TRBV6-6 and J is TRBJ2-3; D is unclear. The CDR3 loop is CASWQPSTDTQYF. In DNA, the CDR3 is TGTGCCAGTTGGCAGCCCAGCACAGATACGCAGTATTTT.